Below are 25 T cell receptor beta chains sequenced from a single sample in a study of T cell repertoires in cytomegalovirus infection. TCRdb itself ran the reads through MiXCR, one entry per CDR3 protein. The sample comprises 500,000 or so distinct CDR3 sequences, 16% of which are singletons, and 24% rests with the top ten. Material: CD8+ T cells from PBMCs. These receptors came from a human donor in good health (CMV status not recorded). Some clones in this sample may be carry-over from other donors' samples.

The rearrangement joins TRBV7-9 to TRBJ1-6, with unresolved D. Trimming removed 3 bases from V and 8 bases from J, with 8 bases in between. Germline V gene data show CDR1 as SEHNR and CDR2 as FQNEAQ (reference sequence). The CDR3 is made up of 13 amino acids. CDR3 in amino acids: CASSLPFDSPLHF. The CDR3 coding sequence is TGTGCCAGCAGCTTGCCCTTTGATTCACCCCTCCACTTT.

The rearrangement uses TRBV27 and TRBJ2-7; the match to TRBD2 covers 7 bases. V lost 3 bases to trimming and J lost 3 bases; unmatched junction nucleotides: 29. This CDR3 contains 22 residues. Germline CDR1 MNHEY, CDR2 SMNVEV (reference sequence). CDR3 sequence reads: CASSLHEPTGPGAGAVDYEQYF. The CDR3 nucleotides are TGTGCCAGCAGTTTGCACGAGCCTACAGGACCCGGGGCGGGAGCGGTCGACTACGAGCAGTACTTC.

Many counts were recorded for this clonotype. Here the CDR3 reads CSARGGPELNSNQPQHF. In nucleotides, the CDR3 is TGCAGTGCTAGAGGAGGTCCAGAGCTAAATAGCAATCAGCCCCAGCATTTT. The chain has TRBV20-1 and TRBJ1-5; no clear D gene. V lost 1 base and J 0 bases, leaving 16 bases between the germline ends. The germline gives CDR1 DFQATT, CDR2 SNEGSKA (reference sequence). The CDR3 runs to 17 residues.

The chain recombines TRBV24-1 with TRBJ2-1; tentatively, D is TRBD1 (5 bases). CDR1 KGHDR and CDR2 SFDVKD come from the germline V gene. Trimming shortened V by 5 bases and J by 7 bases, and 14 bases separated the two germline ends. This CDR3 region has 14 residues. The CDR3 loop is CATSGPQVWNEQFF. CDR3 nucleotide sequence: TGTGCCACCAGTGGTCCACAGGTTTGGAATGAGCAGTTCTTC.

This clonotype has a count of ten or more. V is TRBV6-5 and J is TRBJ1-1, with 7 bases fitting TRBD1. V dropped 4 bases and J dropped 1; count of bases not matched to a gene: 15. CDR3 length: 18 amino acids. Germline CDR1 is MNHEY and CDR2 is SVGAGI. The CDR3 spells CASSLIPPGGEGNTEAFF. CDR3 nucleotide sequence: TGTGCCAGCAGTTTAATTCCCCCAGGGGGAGAGGGGAACACTGAAGCTTTCTTT.

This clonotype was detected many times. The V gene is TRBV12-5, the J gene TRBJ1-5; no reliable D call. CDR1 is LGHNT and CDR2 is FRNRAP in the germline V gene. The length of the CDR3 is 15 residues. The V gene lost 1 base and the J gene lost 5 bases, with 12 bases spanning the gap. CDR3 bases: TGTGCTAGTGGTTTGGCCCGCCCCTACTATCAGCCCCAGCATTTT. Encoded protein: CASGLARPYYQPQHF. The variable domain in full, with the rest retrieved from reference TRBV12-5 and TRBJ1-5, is DARVTQTPRHKVTEMGQEVTMRCQPILGHNTVFWYRQTMMQGLELLAYFRNRAPLDDSGMPKDRFSAEMPDATLATLKIQPSEPRDSAVYFCASGLARPYYQPQHFGDGTRLSIL.

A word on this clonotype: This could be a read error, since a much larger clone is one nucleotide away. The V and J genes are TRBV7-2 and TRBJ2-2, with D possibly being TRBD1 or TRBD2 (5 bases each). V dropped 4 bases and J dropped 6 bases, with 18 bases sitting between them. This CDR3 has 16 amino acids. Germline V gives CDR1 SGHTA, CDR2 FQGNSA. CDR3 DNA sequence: TGTACCAGCAGCTCCTCTGAGGGGCCAGGTGCCGGGGAGCTGTTTTTT. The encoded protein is CTSSSSEGPGAGELFF. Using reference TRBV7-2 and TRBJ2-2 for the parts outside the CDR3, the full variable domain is GAGVSQSPSNKVTEKGKDVELRCDPISGHTALYWYRQSLGQGLEFLIYFQGNSAPDKSGLPSDRFSAERTGGSVSTLTIQRTQQEDSAVYLCTSSSSEGPGAGELFFGEGSRLTVL.

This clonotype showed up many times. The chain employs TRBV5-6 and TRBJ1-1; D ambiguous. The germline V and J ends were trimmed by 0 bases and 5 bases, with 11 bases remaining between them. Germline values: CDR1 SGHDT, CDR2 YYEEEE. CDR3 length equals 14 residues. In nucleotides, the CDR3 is TGTGCCAGCAGCTTGGGCGTCCCAGAGACTGAAGCTTTCTTT. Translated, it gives CASSLGVPETEAFF.

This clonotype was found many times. DNA of the CDR3: TGTGCCAGCAGCCCGTCTAGCACAGATACGCAGTATTTT. Translated, it gives CASSPSSTDTQYF. J is TRBJ2-3 and V is TRBV7-3, with unresolved D. This CDR3 contains 13 residues. CDR1 is SGHTA, CDR2 FQGTGA, per germline. V gave up 5 bases and J gave up 0 bases, with 6 bases separating them.

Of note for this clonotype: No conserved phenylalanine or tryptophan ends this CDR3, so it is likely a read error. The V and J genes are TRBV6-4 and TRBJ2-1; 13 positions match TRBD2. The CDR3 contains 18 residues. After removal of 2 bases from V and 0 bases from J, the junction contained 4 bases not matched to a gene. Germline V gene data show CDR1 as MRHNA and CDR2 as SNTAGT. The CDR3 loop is CASSDGTSGIGSYNEQFL. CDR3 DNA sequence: TGTGCCAGCAGTGACGGGACTAGCGGGATAGGCTCCTACAATGAGCAGTTCTTA.

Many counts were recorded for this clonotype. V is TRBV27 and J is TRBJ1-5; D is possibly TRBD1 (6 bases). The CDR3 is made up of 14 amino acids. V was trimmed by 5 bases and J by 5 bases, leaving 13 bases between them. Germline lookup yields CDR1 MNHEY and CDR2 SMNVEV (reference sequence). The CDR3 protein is CASSKYRVDQPQHF. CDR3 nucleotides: TGTGCCAGCAGTAAGTACAGGGTAGATCAGCCCCAGCATTTT.

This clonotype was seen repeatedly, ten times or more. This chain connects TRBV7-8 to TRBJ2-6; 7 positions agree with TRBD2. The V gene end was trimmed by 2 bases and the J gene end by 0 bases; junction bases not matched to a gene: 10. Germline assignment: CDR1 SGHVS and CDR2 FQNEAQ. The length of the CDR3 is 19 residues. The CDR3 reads CASSLLRRGGSSGANVLTF. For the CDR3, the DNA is TGTGCCAGCAGCTTACTTCGGAGGGGAGGGAGCTCTGGGGCCAACGTCCTGACTTTC.

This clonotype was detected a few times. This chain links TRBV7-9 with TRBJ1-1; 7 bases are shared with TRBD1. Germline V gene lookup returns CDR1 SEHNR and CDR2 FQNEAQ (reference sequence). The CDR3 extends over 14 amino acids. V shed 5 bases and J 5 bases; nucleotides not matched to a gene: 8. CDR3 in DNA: TGTGCCAGCAGCCGGGAGGGGGCAGGTACTGAAGCTTTCTTT. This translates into CASSREGAGTEAFF.

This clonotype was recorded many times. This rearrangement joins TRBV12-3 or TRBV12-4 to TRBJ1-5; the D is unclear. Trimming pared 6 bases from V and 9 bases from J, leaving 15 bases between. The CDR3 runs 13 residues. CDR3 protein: CASSPAPGRPQHF. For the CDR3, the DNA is TGTGCCAGCAGCCCGGCCCCGGGTCGGCCCCAGCATTTT.

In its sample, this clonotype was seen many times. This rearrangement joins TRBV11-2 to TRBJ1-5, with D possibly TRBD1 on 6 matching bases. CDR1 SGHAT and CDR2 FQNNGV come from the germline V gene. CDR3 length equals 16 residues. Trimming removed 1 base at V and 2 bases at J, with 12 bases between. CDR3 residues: CASSLGGAAGNQPQHF. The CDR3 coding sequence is TGTGCCAGCAGCTTAGGGGGGGCGGCGGGCAATCAGCCCCAGCATTTT.

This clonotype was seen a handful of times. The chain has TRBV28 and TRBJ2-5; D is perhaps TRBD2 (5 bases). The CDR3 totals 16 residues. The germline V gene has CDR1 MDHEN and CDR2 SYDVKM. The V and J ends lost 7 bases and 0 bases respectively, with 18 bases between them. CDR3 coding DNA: TGTGCCAGCATTCCGCCCCGGGGTCTGTACCAAGAGACCCAGTACTTC. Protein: CASIPPRGLYQETQYF.

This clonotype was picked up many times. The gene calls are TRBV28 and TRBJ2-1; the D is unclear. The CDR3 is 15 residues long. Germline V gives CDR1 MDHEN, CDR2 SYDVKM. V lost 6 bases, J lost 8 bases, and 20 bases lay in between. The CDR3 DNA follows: TGTGCCAGCAGCCATCATGGCCAAGCCCGGGATGAGCAGTTCTTC. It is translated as CASSHHGQARDEQFF.

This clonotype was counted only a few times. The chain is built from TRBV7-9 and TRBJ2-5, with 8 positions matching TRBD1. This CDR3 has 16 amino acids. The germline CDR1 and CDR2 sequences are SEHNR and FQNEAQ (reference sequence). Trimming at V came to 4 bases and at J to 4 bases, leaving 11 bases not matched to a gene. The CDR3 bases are TGTGCCAGCAGCTATGGACAGGGTGTACCTAGAGAGACCCAGTACTTC. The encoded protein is CASSYGQGVPRETQYF.

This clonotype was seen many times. CDR3 amino acids: CASSPLGGTNYGYTF. The CDR3 DNA reads TGTGCCAGCAGTCCCCTGGGGGGCACTAACTATGGCTACACCTTC. The rearrangement uses TRBV6-5 and TRBJ1-2; perhaps TRBD1 as D (6 bases). Trimming cost V 5 bases and J 0 bases, with 13 bases left between them. This CDR3 contains 15 residues. Per the germline V gene, CDR1 is MNHEY and CDR2 is SVGAGI.

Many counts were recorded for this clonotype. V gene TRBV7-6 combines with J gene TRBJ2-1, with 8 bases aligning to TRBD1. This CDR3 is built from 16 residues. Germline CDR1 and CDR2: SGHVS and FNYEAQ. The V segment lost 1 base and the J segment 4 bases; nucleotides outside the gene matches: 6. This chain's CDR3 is CASSLGRRTGYNEQFF. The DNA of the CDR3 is TGTGCCAGCAGCTTAGGTCGGCGGACAGGGTACAATGAGCAGTTCTTC.

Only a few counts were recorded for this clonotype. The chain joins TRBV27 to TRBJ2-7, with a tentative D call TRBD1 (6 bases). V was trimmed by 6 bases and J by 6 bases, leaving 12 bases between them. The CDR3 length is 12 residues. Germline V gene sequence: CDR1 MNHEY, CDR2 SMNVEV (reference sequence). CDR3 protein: CASSQGITEQYF. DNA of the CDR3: TGTGCCAGCAGCCAGGGGATAACCGAGCAGTACTTC.

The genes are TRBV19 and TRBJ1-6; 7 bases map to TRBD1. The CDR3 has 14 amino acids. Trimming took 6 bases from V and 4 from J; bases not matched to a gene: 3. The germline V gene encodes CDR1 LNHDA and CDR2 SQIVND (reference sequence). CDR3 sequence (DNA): TGTGCCAGTAGCTGGGGACAGTATAATTCACCCCTCCACTTT. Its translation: CASSWGQYNSPLHF.

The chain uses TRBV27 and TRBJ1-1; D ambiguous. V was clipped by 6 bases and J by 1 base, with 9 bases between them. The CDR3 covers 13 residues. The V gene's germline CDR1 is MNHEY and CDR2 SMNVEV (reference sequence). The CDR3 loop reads CASRERGNTEAFF. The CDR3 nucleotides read TGTGCCAGCAGGGAGCGGGGGAACACTGAAGCTTTCTTT.

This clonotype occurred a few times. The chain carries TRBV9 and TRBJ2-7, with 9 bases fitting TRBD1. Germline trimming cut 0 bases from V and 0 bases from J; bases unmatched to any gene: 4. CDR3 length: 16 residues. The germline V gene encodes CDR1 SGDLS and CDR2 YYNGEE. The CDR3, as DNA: TGTGCCAGCAGCGTAGCGGGACAGGGTTTCTCCTACGAGCAGTACTTC. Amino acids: CASSVAGQGFSYEQYF.

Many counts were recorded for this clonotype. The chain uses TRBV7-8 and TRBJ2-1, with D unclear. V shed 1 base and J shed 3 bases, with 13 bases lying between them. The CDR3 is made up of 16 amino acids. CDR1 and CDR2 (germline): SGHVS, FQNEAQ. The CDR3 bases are TGTGCCAGCAGCTTAGTCGATCTCGGAATCTACAATGAGCAGTTCTTC. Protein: CASSLVDLGIYNEQFF.